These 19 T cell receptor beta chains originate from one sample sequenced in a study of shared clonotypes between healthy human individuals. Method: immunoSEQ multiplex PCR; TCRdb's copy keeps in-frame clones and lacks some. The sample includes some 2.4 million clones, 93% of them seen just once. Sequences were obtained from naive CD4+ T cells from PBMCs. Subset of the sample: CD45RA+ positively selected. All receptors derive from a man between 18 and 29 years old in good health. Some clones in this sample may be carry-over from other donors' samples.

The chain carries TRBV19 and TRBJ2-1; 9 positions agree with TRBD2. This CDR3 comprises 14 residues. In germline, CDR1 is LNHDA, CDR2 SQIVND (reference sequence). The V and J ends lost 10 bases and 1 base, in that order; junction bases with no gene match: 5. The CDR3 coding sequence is TGTGCCACCAGAGCGGGAGGATCCTACAATGAGCAGTTCTTC. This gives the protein CATRAGGSYNEQFF.

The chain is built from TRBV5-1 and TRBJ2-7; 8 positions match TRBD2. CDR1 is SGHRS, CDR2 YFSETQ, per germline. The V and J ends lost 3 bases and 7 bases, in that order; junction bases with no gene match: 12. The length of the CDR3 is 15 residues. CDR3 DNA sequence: TGCGCCAGCAGCTGGGATAGAGCGGGAGTAAGGGAGCAGTACTTC. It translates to CASSWDRAGVREQYF.

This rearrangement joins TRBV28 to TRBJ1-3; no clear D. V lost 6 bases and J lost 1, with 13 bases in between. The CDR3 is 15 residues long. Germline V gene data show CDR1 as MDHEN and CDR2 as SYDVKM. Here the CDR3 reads CASRPGPDSGNTIYF. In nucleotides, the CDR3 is TGTGCCAGCAGGCCCGGCCCTGATTCTGGAAACACCATATATTTT.

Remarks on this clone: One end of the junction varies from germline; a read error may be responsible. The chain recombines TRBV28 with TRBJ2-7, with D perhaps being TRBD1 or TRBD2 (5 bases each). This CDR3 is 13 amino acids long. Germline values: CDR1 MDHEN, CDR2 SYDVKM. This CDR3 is CASSVPKGDRIGF. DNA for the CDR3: TGTGCCAGCAGTGTCCCGAAGGGAGACAGAATTGGGTTC.

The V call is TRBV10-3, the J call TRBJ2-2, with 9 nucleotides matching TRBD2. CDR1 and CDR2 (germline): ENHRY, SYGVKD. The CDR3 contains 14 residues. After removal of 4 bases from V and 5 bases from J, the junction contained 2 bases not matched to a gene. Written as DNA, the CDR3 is TGTGCCATCAGTGCTCTAGCGGGGACCGGGGAGCTGTTTTTT. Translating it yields CAISALAGTGELFF.

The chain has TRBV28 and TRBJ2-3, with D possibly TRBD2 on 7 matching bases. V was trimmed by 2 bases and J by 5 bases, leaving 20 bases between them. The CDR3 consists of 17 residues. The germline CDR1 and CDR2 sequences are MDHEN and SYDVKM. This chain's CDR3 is CASSLPPGGGEVDTQYF. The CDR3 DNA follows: TGTGCCAGCAGTTTACCTCCCGGCGGGGGCGAGGTAGATACGCAGTATTTT.

Here the CDR3 DNA reads TGTGCCAGCAGCCCGACCGGGACTAGCGGAACAGATACGCAGTATTTT. This codes for CASSPTGTSGTDTQYF. The chain employs TRBV11-3 and TRBJ2-3, with TRBD2 identical over 11 bases. V trimming: 5 bases; J trimming: 3 bases; junction bases outside the gene matches: 7. Germline CDR1 is SGHNT and CDR2 is YENEEA. The CDR3 consists of 16 residues. Full variable domain (remainder filled in from reference TRBV11-3 and TRBJ2-3): EAGVVQSPRYKIIEKKQPVAFWCNPISGHNTLYWYLQNLGQGPELLIRYENEEAVDDSQLPKDRFSAERLKGVDSTLKIQPAELGDSAVYLCASSPTGTSGTDTQYFGPGTRLTVL.

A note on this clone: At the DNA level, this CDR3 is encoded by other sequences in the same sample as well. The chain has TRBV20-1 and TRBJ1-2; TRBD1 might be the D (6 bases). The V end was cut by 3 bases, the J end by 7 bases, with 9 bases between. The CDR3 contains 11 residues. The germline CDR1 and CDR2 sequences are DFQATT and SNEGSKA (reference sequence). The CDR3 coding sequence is TGCAGTGCTAGCAGGGGAGGTGGCTACACCTTC. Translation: CSASRGGGYTF.

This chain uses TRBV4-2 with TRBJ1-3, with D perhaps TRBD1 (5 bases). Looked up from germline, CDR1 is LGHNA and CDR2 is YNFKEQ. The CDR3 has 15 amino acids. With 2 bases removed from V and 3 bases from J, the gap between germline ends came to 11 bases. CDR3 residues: CASSQPGEDGNTIYF. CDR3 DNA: TGTGCCAGCAGCCAACCGGGGGAGGATGGAAACACCATATATTTT.

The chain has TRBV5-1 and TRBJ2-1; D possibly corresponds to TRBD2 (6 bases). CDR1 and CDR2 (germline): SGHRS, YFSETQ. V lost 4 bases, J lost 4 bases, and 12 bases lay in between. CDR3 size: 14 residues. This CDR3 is CASSRDSTYNEQFF. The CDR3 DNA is TGCGCCAGCAGCCGGGACTCCACATACAATGAGCAGTTCTTC.

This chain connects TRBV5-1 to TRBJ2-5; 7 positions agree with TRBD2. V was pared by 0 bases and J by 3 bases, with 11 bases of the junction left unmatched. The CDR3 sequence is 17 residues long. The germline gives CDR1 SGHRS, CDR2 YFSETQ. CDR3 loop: CASSLASGPLNKETQYF. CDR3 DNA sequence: TGCGCCAGCAGCTTGGCTAGCGGCCCGCTGAATAAAGAGACCCAGTACTTC.

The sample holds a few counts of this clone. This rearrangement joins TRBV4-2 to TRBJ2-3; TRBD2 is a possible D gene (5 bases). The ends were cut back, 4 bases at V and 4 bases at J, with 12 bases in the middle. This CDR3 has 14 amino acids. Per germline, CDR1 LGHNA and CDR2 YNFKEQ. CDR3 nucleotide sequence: TGTGCCAGCAGCCTACAACTGGGAGCAGATACGCAGTATTTT. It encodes CASSLQLGADTQYF.

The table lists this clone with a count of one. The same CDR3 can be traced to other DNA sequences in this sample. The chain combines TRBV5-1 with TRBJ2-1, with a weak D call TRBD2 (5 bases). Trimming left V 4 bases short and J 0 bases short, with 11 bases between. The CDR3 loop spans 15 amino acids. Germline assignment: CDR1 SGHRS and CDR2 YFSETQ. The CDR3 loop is CASSPSTSSYNEQFF. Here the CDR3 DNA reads TGCGCCAGCAGCCCTAGCACGAGCTCCTACAATGAGCAGTTCTTC. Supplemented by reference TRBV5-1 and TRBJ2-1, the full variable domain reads KAGVTQTPRYLIKTRGQQVTLSCSPISGHRSVSWYQQTPGQGLQFLFEYFSETQRNKGNFPGRFSGRQFSNSRSEMNVSTLELGDSALYLCASSPSTSSYNEQFFGPGTRLTVL.

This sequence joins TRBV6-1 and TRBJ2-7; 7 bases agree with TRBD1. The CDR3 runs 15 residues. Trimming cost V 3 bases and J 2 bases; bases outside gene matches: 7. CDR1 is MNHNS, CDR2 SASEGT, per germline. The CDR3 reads CASSDRGWLTYEQYF. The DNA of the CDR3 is TGTGCCAGCAGTGACAGGGGGTGGTTAACCTACGAGCAGTACTTC.

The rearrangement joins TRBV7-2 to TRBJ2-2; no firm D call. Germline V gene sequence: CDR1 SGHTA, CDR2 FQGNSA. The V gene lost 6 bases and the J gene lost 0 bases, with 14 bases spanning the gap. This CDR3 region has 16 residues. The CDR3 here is CASRGIRPTNTGELFF. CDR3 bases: TGTGCCAGCAGAGGGATACGACCGACGAACACCGGGGAGCTGTTTTTT.

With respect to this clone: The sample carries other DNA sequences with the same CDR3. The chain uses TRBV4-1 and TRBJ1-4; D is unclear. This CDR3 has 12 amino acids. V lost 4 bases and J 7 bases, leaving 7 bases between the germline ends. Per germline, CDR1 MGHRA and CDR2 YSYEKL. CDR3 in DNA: TGCGCCAGCAGCCCCTTGGGTGAAAAACTGTTTTTT. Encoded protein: CASSPLGEKLFF.

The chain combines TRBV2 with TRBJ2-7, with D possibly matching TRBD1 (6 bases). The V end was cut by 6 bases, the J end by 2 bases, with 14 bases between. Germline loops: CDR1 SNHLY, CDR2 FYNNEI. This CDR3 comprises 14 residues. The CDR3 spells CASSSTGFAYEQYF. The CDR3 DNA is TGTGCCAGCAGCTCGACAGGCTTCGCCTACGAGCAGTACTTC.

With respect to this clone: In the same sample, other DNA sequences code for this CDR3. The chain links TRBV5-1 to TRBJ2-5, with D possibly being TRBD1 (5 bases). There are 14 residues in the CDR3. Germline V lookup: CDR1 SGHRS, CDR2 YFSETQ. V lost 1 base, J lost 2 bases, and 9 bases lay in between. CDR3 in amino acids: CASSLQGGQETQYF. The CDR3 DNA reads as TGCGCCAGCAGCTTGCAGGGTGGGCAAGAGACCCAGTACTTC.

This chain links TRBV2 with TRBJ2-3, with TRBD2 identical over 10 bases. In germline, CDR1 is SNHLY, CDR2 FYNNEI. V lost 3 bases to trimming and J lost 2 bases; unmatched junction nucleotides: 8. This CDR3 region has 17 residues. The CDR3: CASSEGITSGTTDTQYF. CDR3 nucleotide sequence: TGTGCCAGCAGTGAGGGGATAACTAGCGGGACCACAGATACGCAGTATTTT.